This T cell receptor beta chain was observed in a study of naive and memory T cell subsets. Overall study findings and caveats: A clonotype means one alpha or beta sequence, not an alpha/beta pair.

Both TRBC1 and TRBC2 were covered by a beta constant-region primer of two equimolar oligonucleotides. TCRdb re-derived calls from the UMI-ligation and nested PCR reads in MiXCR, one entry per CDR3 protein. The data hold about 150,000 distinct CDR3 sequences, with 15% to 20% observed a single time. A note on this clonotype: What it recognizes is unknown.

The sequencing sample was made of naive CD4+ T cells from blood. This receptor was identified in a human donor in good health.

The CDR3 DNA reads as TGCAGTGCTAGACCTCCTCTAGCGGGAGGGGCCAATGAGCAGTTCTTC. Translated, it gives CSARPPLAGGANEQFF. The rearrangement joins TRBV20-1 to TRBJ2-1, with 12 bases lining up with TRBD2. The germline V gene has CDR1 DFQATT and CDR2 SNEGSKA (reference sequence). The CDR3 contains 16 residues. Unmatched junction bases numbered 8, after V lost 2 bases and J lost 6 bases.